This TCR beta chain derives from a study of control samples from healthy donors and cancer patients. Profiled with immunoSEQ multiplex PCR; TCRdb holds only in-frame clones, not every one. The table shows roughly 120,000 clones, with 70% to 90% occurring only once. Germline trimming cut 5 bases from V and 10 bases from J; bases unmatched to any gene: 6. The length of the CDR3 is 12 residues. The V gene's germline CDR1 is PRHDT and CDR2 FYEKMQ (reference sequence). The chain uses TRBV13 and TRBJ1-1; 8 nucleotides align to TRBD1. Sample: PBMCs. The origin of this receptor is a woman aged 55 to 70 with lung cancer. CDR3 in amino acids: CASSRTGSGAFF. In nucleotides, the CDR3 is TGTGCCAGCAGCCGGACAGGGTCCGGAGCTTTCTTT.